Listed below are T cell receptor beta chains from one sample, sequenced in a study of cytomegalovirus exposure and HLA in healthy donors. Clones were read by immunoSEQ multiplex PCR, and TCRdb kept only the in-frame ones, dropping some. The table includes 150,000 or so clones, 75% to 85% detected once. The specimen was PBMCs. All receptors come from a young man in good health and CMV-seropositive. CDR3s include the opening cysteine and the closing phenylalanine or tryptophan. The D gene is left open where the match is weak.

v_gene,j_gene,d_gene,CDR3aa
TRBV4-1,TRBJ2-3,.,CASSPQEASTDTQYF
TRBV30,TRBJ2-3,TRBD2,CACGTITDTQYF
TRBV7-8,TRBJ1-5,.,CASSPVASREQPQHF
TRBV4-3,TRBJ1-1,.,CASSQLRQGTEAFF
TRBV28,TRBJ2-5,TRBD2,CAHGRVETQYF
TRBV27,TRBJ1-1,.,CASSFRTVRNTEAFF
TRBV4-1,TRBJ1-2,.,CASSQEITRTSVYGYTF
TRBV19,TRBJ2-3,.,CASSLGLGRQADTQYF
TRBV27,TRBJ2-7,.,CASSGIETFSYEQYF
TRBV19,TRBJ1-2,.,CASRALDPTGQYGYTF
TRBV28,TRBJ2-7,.,CASSLGLLSYEQYF
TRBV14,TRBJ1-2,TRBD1,CASSQDGTGRVYGYTF
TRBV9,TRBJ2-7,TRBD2,CASSVGTSVAYEQYF
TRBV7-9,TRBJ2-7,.,CASSADSGSYEQYF
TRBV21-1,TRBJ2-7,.,CASSKGLLNEQYF
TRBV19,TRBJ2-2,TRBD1,CASSGGQVIDTGELFF
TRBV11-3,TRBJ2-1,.,CASSPSRGLDYNEQFF
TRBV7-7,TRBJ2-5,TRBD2,CASSLRGRAETQYF
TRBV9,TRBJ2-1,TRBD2,CASSVALAADNNEQFF
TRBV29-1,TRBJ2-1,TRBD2,CSVDALAGLVGEQFF
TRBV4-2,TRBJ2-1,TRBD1,CASSPGGGTGDNEQFF
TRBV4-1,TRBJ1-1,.,CASSPISGDSWNTEAFF
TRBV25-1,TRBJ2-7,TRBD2,CASSEYLAGSYEQYF
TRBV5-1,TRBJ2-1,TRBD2,CASYSGSSYNEQFF
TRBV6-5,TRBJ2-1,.,CASSHLRGYNEQFF
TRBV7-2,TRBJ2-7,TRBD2,CASSSLTSLAQYF